In this sample, the clone carrying this T cell receptor (beta chain) turned up once. The data belong to a study of OX40 agonist ivuxolimab in advanced cancers. Study information: Given to patients was ivuxolimab, an agonistic anti-OX40 (CD134) antibody.

Assay used: immunoSEQ multiplex PCR; TCRdb lists only in-frame clones, some missing. The sample contains about 50,000 clones, about 90% of which appear only once. The specimen comprised CD4+ or CD8+ T cells sorted from blood, sampled in a trial of the OX40 agonist ivuxolimab. This receptor was identified in an adult with an advanced solid tumor such as melanoma, head and neck, liver or kidney cancer.

The CDR3 nucleotides are TGTGCCAGCTCACCAGGGGACGAGCAGTACTTC. It codes for CASSPGDEQYF. The chain employs TRBV18 and TRBJ2-7; no firm D call. Germline CDR1 reads KGHSH; CDR2 reads LQKENI. V was shortened by 2 bases and J by 5 bases, with 4 bases between the two germline ends. The CDR3 is 11 amino acids.